These 8 T cell receptor beta chains share one sample of origin, sequenced in a study of beta chain features in type 1 diabetes. Expressed TCRB transcripts got sequenced, as all isolated RNA was reverse transcribed. The method was immunoSEQ multiplex PCR; TCRdb's version includes in-frame clones alone and lacks a portion of them. This sample has 900,000 or so clones; roughly 17% occur once, and the top ten carry 0.023%. Sequenced material: naive CD4+ T cells from blood. These receptors originate from a woman under 30 in good health.

J is TRBJ1-5 and V is TRBV7-9; D is ambiguous. Trimming removed 1 base from V and 3 bases from J, with 4 bases in between. Germline values: CDR1 SEHNR, CDR2 FQNEAQ (reference sequence). CDR3 length: 13 amino acids. As DNA, the CDR3 is TGTGCCAGCAGCTTAGAGACCAATCAGCCCCAGCATTTT. It encodes CASSLETNQPQHF.

This chain uses TRBV5-1 with TRBJ2-1; 11 nucleotides line up with TRBD1. The CDR3 spans 15 residues. Germline CDR1 SGHRS, CDR2 YFSETQ. J was trimmed by 7 bases and V by 4 bases; bases with no gene match: 7. The CDR3 here is CASSPLGQGANEQFF. CDR3 DNA: TGCGCCAGCAGCCCACTAGGACAGGGGGCAAATGAGCAGTTCTTC.

This clone has just a few counts. CDR3 DNA sequence: TGTGCCAGCAGCACCCGACAGGGGGGCGTGAACACTGAAGCTTTCTTT. Protein sequence: CASSTRQGGVNTEAFF. V gene TRBV7-2 combines with J gene TRBJ1-1, with TRBD1 matching 9 bases. CDR3 length: 16 residues. The ends lost 5 bases at V and 0 bases at J; junction bases unmatched: 7. Germline V gene lookup returns CDR1 SGHTA and CDR2 FQGNSA.

This clone has more than one count but fewer than ten. CDR3 in amino acids: CASSSQTPVGGYTF. The CDR3 DNA is TGTGCCAGCAGCTCCCAGACCCCGGTTGGTGGCTACACCTTC. The rearrangement uses TRBV6-1 and TRBJ1-2; unclear D gene. The CDR3 contains 14 residues. The V and J ends lost 6 bases and 7 bases respectively, with 18 bases between them. Per germline, CDR1 MNHNS and CDR2 SASEGT.

This clone was counted a few times. CDR3 bases: TGTGCCAGTGGACCGGAGACCCAGTACTTC. It yields the protein CASGPETQYF. J is TRBJ2-5 and V is TRBV11-1; D gene ambiguous. Germline V gene sequence: CDR1 SGHAT, CDR2 FQDESV (reference sequence). The V end was cut by 9 bases, the J end by 5 bases, with 7 bases between. The CDR3 spans 10 residues.

In its sample, this clone was seen a few times. The chain joins TRBV7-8 to TRBJ2-1, with a weak D call TRBD1 (5 bases). With 5 bases removed from V and 1 base from J, the gap between germline ends came to 12 bases. Germline V gene data show CDR1 as SGHVS and CDR2 as FQNEAQ. There are 15 residues in the CDR3. The CDR3 DNA reads as TGTGCCAGCAGCCCCCACAGGAGTTCCTACAATGAGCAGTTCTTC. Translated, it gives CASSPHRSSYNEQFF.

Only a few counts were recorded for this clone. The J gene is TRBJ1-4, the V gene TRBV7-8; D is uncertain. CDR3 length: 13 amino acids. CDR1 is SGHVS and CDR2 is FQNEAQ in the germline V gene. V was cut by 3 bases and J by 4 bases, with 6 bases left in between. CDR3 bases: TGTGCCAGCAGCTTTTCCGGTAATGAAAAACTGTTTTTT. Translation gives CASSFSGNEKLFF.

This clone was counted a few times. The rearrangement joins TRBV20-1 to TRBJ2-7, with D uncertain. This CDR3 is 10 amino acids long. CDR1 is DFQATT, CDR2 SNEGSKA, per germline (reference sequence). The DNA for the CDR3 is TGCAGAACGGGCTCCTACGAGCAGTACTTC. Its translation is CRTGSYEQYF.